These 18 T cell receptor beta chains originate from one sample sequenced in a study of blood T cells in healthy people across ages. The authors ran a second PCR of roughly 6 to 12 cycles using a sample-barcoded 5' primer and a J-beta primer mix. MiXCR, applied by TCRdb to the 5' RACE reads, yields one record per CDR3 protein. The sample has 1.6 million or so distinct CDR3 sequences; 34% are singletons. The source material was blood. These TCRs come from a woman aged 25-40 years in good health.

This clonotype was seen a handful of times. This chain joins TRBV28 and TRBJ1-5, with 7 nucleotides matching TRBD1. With V trimmed by 6 bases and J by 3 bases, 8 bases remained unmatched. Germline V gene data show CDR1 as MDHEN and CDR2 as SYDVKM. This CDR3 has 15 amino acids. The CDR3 reads CASSSPGQVNQPQHF. The CDR3 DNA follows: TGTGCCAGCAGCTCACCTGGACAGGTCAATCAGCCCCAGCATTTT. The full variable domain, in which reference TRBV28 and TRBJ1-5 provide the parts outside the CDR3, is DVKVTQSSRYLVKRTGEKVFLECVQDMDHENMFWYRQDPGLGLRLIYFSYDVKMKEKGDIPEGYSVSREKKERFSLILESASTNQTSMYLCASSSPGQVNQPQHFGDGTRLSIL.

In its sample, this clonotype was seen a few times. CDR3 bases: TGCAGCGTTGTTGGACAGAATACCTACGAGCAGTACTTC. Amino acids: CSVVGQNTYEQYF. The V call is TRBV29-1, the J call TRBJ2-7, with D possibly TRBD1 on 6 matching bases. Per germline, CDR1 SQVTM and CDR2 ANQGSEA. Trimming removed 4 bases at V and 2 bases at J, with 12 bases between. This CDR3 region has 13 residues.

This clonotype was seen a few times. The V gene is TRBV10-2, the J gene TRBJ1-6, with D unresolved. The germline V gene encodes CDR1 WSHSY and CDR2 SAAADI. CDR3 length: 15 amino acids. The chain's CDR3 is CSHPTWTSLNSPLHF. The CDR3 DNA sequence: TGCTCCCACCCCACGTGGACCTCACTAAATTCACCCCTCCACTTT.

The chain employs TRBV27 and TRBJ2-1; D unclear. CDR3 length: 11 residues. CDR1 is MNHEY and CDR2 is SMNVEV in the germline V gene (reference sequence). The V and J ends lost 4 bases and 5 bases respectively, with 3 bases between them. CDR3 in DNA: TGTGCCAGCAGTTGGCACAATGAGCAGTTCTTC. This encodes CASSWHNEQFF.

This clonotype was counted only a few times. V gene TRBV2 combines with J gene TRBJ2-7; 9 nucleotides align to TRBD1. The V and J ends lost 9 bases and 3 bases, in that order; junction bases with no gene match: 15. CDR1 and CDR2 from the germline V gene are SNHLY and FYNNEI. The length of the CDR3 is 16 residues. CDR3: CASIPEVTGGGYEQYF. In DNA form, the CDR3 reads TGTGCCAGTATACCGGAAGTGACAGGGGGTGGCTACGAGCAGTACTTC.

As for this clonotype: This sequence may be a read error, since a much larger clone differs from it by one base. The chain employs TRBV4-2 and TRBJ2-6; TRBD2 aligns across 9 bases. This CDR3 region has 22 residues. Germline V gene data show CDR1 as LGHNA and CDR2 as YNFKEQ. DNA of the CDR3: TGTGCCAGCAGCCAAGAATATTTTACGGGGCTAGCGGGACGCTCTGGGACCAACGTCCTGACTTTC. Protein product: CASSQEYFTGLAGRSGTNVLTF.

The table lists this clonotype with a few counts. This rearrangement joins TRBV27 to TRBJ2-7; D may be TRBD1 (6 bases). This CDR3 comprises 13 residues. V lost 4 bases to trimming and J lost 4 bases, with 11 bases between them. Germline CDR1 reads MNHEY; CDR2 reads SMNVEV (reference sequence). As DNA, the CDR3 is TGTGCCAGCAGTTCTCAGGGGTGGTACGAGCAGTACTTC. As protein: CASSSQGWYEQYF.

The V call is TRBV5-1, the J call TRBJ2-1, with 7 bases matching TRBD1. V lost 3 bases and J lost 6; bases outside the gene matches: 15. Germline V gene sequence: CDR1 SGHRS, CDR2 YFSETQ. There are 17 residues in the CDR3. The CDR3 loop is CASSSPHVGGQLNEQFF. CDR3 bases: TGCGCCAGCAGCTCGCCGCACGTAGGGGGACAGCTCAATGAGCAGTTCTTC.

The J gene is TRBJ2-2, the V gene TRBV27, with 13 bases lining up with TRBD2. V gave up 6 bases and J gave up 6 bases; unmatched junction bases: 7. The CDR3 length is 16 residues. Germline CDR1 and CDR2: MNHEY and SMNVEV (reference sequence). The chain's CDR3 is CASRPTGTSGAGELFF. CDR3 nucleotides: TGTGCCAGCAGGCCCACCGGGACTAGCGGGGCCGGGGAGCTGTTTTTT.

The CDR3 DNA sequence: TGTGCCAGCAGTGGCCGTTGGGAGGAAAAACTGTTTTTT. Its translation is CASSGRWEEKLFF. The chain joins TRBV6-1 to TRBJ1-4; D is unresolved. Deletions cut 4 bases from V and 8 bases from J, with 11 bases between. The CDR3 covers 13 residues. The V gene's germline CDR1 is MNHNS and CDR2 SASEGT.

This chain connects TRBV4-1 to TRBJ1-1; unclear D gene. CDR3 size: 15 residues. Germline V lookup: CDR1 MGHRA, CDR2 YSYEKL. V lost 0 bases and J lost 4, with 12 bases in between. The CDR3 loop reads CASSQDSLYGTEAFF. The CDR3 DNA is TGCGCCAGCAGCCAAGATTCCCTGTATGGCACTGAAGCTTTCTTT.

Notes on this clonotype: This may stem from a read error, because a much larger clone lies one nucleotide away. CDR3 in amino acids: CAGSQMGTGGYEQYF. The CDR3 DNA reads TGTGCCGGCAGCCAGATGGGGACAGGGGGCTACGAGCAGTACTTC. This chain links TRBV6-4 with TRBJ2-7, with TRBD1 matching over 11 bases. Germline V CDR1 and CDR2: MRHNA, SNTAGT. CDR3 length: 15 amino acids.

This clonotype was picked up a small number of times. DNA for the CDR3: TGCGCCAGCAGCCAAGAGGCTGGCATCTTACCTAGCACAGATACGCAGTATTTT. Amino acid sequence: CASSQEAGILPSTDTQYF. The genes are TRBV4-1 and TRBJ2-3; D gene unclear. V lost 0 bases to trimming and J lost 0 bases, with 16 bases between them. The CDR3 covers 18 residues. Germline CDR1 reads MGHRA; CDR2 reads YSYEKL.

The J gene is TRBJ1-2, the V gene TRBV20-1; D gene unclear. V was trimmed by 8 bases and J by 2 bases, leaving 12 bases between them. The CDR3 has 12 amino acids. The germline CDR1 and CDR2 sequences are DFQATT and SNEGSKA (reference sequence). The CDR3 DNA is TGCAGTTCCCGGGAACGAAACTATGGCTACACCTTC. Translating it yields CSSRERNYGYTF.

This clonotype was seen a handful of times. The V gene is TRBV5-4, the J gene TRBJ2-1, with 13 nucleotides matching TRBD2. The germline V gene encodes CDR1 SGHNT and CDR2 YYREEE (reference sequence). The J segment lost 5 bases and the V segment lost 3 bases, leaving 5 bases of the junction unmatched. CDR3 length equals 16 residues. This CDR3 is CASSSRTSGRNNEQFF. In DNA, the CDR3 is TGTGCCAGCAGCTCGAGGACTAGCGGGAGAAACAATGAGCAGTTCTTC.

In regard to this clonotype: Compared with germline, one end of the junction differs, possibly owing to a read error. The J gene is TRBJ2-7, the V gene TRBV4-2; the match to TRBD2 covers 8 bases. Germline lookup yields CDR1 LGHNA and CDR2 YNFKEQ. The CDR3 is 16 residues long. The CDR3 spells CASGQDLAGGVSEQYF. CDR3 nucleotides: TGTGCCAGCGGCCAAGATCTGGCGGGAGGAGTCAGCGAGCAGTACTTC.

The gene calls are TRBV11-2 and TRBJ2-1, with 13 nucleotides matching TRBD2. CDR3 length: 17 amino acids. Germline V lookup: CDR1 SGHAT, CDR2 FQNNGV. The J segment lost 9 bases and the V segment lost 4 bases, leaving 12 bases of the junction unmatched. The CDR3 spells CASSWELAGGPPGEQFF. Written as DNA, the CDR3 is TGTGCCAGCAGCTGGGAACTAGCGGGGGGGCCTCCGGGTGAGCAGTTCTTC. Based on the CDR3 plus reference TRBV11-2 and TRBJ2-1, the full variable domain is EAGVAQSPRYKIIEKRQSVAFWCNPISGHATLYWYQQILGQGPKLLIQFQNNGVVDDSQLPKDRFSAERLKGVDSTLKIQPAKLEDSAVYLCASSWELAGGPPGEQFFGPGTRLTVL.

DNA of the CDR3: TGCGCCAGCAGCCCCGGGACAGGGTACTCTTCTGGGGCCAACGTCCTGACTTTC. It encodes CASSPGTGYSSGANVLTF. J is TRBJ2-6 and V is TRBV5-1; the match to TRBD1 covers 9 bases. Germline V gene data show CDR1 as SGHRS and CDR2 as YFSETQ. The CDR3 extends over 18 amino acids. J was trimmed by 1 base and V by 4 bases; bases with no gene match: 9.